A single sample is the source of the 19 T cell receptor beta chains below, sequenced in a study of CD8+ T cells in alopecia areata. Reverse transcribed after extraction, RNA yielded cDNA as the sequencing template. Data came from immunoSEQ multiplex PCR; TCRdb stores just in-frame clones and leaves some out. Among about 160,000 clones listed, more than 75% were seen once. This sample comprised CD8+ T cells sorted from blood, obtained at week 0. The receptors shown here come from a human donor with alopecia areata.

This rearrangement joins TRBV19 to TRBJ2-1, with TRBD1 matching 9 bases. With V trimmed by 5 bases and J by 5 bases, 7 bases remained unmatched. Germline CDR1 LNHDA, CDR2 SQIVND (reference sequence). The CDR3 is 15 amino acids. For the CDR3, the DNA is TGTGCCAGTAGTGTCGGGACAGGGTATGACAATGAGCAGTTCTTC. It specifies CASSVGTGYDNEQFF.

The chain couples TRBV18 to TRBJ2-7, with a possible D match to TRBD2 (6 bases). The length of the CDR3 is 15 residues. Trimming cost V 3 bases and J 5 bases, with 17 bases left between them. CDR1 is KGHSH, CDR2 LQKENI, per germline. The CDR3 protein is CASSPTTRGYDEQYF. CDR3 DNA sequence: TGTGCCAGCTCACCTACGACTAGAGGGTATGACGAGCAGTACTTC.

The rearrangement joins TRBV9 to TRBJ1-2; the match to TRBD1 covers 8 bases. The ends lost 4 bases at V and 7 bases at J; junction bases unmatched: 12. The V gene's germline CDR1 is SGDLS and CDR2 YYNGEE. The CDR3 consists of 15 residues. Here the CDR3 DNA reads TGTGCCAGCAGCCTAACCGGAGGACAGGGCCTTGGCTACACCTTC. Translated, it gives CASSLTGGQGLGYTF.

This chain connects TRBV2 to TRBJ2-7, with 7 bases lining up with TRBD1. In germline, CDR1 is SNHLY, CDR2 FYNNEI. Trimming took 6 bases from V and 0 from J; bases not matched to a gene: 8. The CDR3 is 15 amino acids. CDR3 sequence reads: CASSDPGQNSYEQYF. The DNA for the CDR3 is TGTGCCAGCAGCGATCCGGGACAGAACTCCTACGAGCAGTACTTC.

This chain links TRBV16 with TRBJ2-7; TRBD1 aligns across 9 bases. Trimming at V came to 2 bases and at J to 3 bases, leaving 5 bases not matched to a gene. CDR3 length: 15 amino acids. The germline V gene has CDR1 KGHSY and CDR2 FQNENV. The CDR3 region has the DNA TGTGCCAGCAGCCAACCGGACAGGGGAAACTACGAGCAGTACTTC. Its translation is CASSQPDRGNYEQYF. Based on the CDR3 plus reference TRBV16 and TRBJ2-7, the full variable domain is GEEVAQTPKHLVRGEGQKAKLYCAPIKGHSYVFWYQQVLKNEFKFLISFQNENVFDETGMPKERFSAKCLPNSPCSLEIQATKLEDSAVYFCASSQPDRGNYEQYFGPGTRLTVT.

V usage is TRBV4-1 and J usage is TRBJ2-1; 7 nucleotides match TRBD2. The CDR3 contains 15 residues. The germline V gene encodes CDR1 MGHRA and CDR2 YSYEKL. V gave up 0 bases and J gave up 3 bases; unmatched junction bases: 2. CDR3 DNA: TGCGCCAGCAGCCAAGAAGGCGGGAGCTACAATGAGCAGTTCTTC. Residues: CASSQEGGSYNEQFF.

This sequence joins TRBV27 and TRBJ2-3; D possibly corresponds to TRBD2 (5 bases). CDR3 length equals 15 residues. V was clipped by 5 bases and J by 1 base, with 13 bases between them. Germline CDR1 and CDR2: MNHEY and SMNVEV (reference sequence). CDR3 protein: CASSPAYGGTDTQYF. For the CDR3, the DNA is TGTGCCAGCAGTCCCGCATACGGGGGCACAGATACGCAGTATTTT.

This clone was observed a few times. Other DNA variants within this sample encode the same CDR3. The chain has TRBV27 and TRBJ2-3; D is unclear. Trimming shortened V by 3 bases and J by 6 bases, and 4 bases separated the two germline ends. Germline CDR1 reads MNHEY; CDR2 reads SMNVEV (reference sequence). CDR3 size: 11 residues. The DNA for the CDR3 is TGTGCCAGCAGTTTGGGGGATACGCAGTATTTT. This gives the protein CASSLGDTQYF.

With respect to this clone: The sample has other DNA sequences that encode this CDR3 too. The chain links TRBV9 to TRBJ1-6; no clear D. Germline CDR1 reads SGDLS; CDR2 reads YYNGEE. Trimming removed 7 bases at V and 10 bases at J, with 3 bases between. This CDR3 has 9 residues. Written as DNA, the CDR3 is TGTGCCAGCGGATCACCCCTCCACTTT. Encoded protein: CASGSPLHF.

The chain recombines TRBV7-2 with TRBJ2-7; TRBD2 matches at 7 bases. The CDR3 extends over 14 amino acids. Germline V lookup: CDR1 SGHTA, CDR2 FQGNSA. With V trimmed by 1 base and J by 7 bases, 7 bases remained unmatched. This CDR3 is CASSLVYLADEQYF. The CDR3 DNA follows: TGTGCCAGCAGCTTAGTCTACCTAGCGGATGAGCAGTACTTC. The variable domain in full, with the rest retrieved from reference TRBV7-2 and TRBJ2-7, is GAGVSQSPSNKVTEKGKDVELRCDPISGHTALYWYRQSLGQGLEFLIYFQGNSAPDKSGLPSDRFSAERTGGSVSTLTIQRTQQEDSAVYLCASSLVYLADEQYFGPGTRLTVT.

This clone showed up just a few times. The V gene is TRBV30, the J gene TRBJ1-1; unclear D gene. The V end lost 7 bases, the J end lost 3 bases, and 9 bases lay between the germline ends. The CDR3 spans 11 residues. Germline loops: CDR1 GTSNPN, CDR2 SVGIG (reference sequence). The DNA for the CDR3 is TGTGCCTATGGGGAGTACACTGAAGCTTTCTTT. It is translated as CAYGEYTEAFF.

Here the CDR3 DNA reads TGCGCCAGCAGCGCCATCAGGAACACCGGGGAGCTGTTTTTT. Translation: CASSAIRNTGELFF. The chain employs TRBV23-1 and TRBJ2-2; unclear D gene. TRBV23-1 qualifies as an ORF whose function is uncertain. V lost 6 bases and J 1 base, leaving 9 bases between the germline ends. The CDR3 sequence is 14 residues long.

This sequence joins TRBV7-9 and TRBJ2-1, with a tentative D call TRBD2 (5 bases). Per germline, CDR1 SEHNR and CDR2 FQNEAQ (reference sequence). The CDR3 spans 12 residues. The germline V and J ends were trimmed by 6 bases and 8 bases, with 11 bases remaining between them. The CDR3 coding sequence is TGTGCCAGCAGACTAGGACGGGATGAGCAGTTCTTC. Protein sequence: CASRLGRDEQFF.

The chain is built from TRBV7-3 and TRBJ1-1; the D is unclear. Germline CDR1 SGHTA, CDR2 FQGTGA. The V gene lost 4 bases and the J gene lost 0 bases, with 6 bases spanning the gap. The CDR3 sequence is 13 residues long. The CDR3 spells CASSSTLNTEAFF. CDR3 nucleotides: TGTGCCAGCAGCTCAACACTGAACACTGAAGCTTTCTTT.

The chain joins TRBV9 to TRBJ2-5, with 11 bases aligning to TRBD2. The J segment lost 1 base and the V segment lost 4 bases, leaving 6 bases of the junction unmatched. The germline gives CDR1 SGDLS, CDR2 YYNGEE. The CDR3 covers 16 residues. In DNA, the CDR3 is TGTGCCAGCAGCCGGCGGACTAGCGGGCCCCAAGAGACCCAGTACTTC. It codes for CASSRRTSGPQETQYF.

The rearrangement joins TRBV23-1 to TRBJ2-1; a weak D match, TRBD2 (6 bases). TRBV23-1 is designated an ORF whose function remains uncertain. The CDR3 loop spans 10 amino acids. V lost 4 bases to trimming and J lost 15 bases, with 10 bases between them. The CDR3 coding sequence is TGCGCCAGCAGTCGGGGGGTGAGGTTCTTC. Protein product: CASSRGVRFF.

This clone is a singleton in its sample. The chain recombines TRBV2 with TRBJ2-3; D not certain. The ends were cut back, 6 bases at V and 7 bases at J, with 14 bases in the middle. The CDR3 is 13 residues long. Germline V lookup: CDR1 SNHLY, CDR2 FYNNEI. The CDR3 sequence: CASRPMVANTQYF. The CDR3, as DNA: TGTGCCAGCAGGCCCATGGTGGCAAATACGCAGTATTTT.

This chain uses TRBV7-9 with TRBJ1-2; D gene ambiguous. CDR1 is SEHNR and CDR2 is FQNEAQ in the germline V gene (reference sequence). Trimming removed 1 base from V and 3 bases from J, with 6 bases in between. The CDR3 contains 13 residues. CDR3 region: CASSLEGDYGYTF. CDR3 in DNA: TGTGCCAGCAGCTTAGAGGGCGACTATGGCTACACCTTC.

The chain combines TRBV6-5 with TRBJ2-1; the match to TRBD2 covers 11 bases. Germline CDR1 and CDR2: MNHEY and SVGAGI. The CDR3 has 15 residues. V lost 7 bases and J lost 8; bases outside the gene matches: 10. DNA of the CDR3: TGTGCCAGCACCGACTTACTAGCGGGAGTCGATGAGCAGTTCTTC. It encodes CASTDLLAGVDEQFF.